This TCR beta chain was found in a study of blood T cell repertoires in COVID-19. Study-level information: Sites across the United States, Italy and Spain contributed samples from acute and convalescent COVID-19. From T cells, B-cell-depleted T cells, or PBMCs came the material, which was cDNA or gDNA.

The CDR3 is made up of 16 amino acids. In germline, CDR1 is GTSNPN, CDR2 SVGIG (reference sequence). V was pared by 0 bases and J by 3 bases, with 17 bases between. How the authors handled the data: How many nucleated cells were present was estimated from reference gene primer amplification. Repertoires were generated with immunoSEQ multiplex PCR, while TCRdb's copy carries only in-frame clones and drops some. V and J calls and clone size follow that table, whereas D and trimming were derived from the DNA. In the table there are 250,000 to 300,000 clones, approximately 85% of which are singletons. The TCR sequence derives from a man aged 45 to 65 with active or convalescent COVID-19. The rearrangement uses TRBV30 and TRBJ1-2; no reliable D call. The source material was peripheral blood. CDR3 DNA: TGTGCCTGGAGTGTACGCGGGCTCCGTCGGGACTATGGCTACACCTTC. The encoded protein is CAWSVRGLRRDYGYTF. Looking up the rest from reference TRBV30 and TRBJ1-2 gives the full variable domain: SQTIHQWPATLVQPVGSPLSLECTVEGTSNPNLYWYRQAAGRGLQLLFYSVGIGQISSEVPQNLSASRPQDRQFILSSKKLLLSDSGFYLCAWSVRGLRRDYGYTFGSGTRLTVV.